Below, 24 T cell receptor beta chains from the same sample are listed, as sequenced in a study of control samples from healthy donors and cancer patients. Libraries were prepared by immunoSEQ multiplex PCR; TCRdb keeps only in-frame clonotypes and omits some of them. Of over 110,000 clones in the sample, just under 95% were seen once. Input material: blood. These receptors came from a man aged 25 to 40 in good health.

Note on this clone: Compared with germline, one end of the junction differs, possibly owing to a read error. The chain is built from TRBV11-1 and TRBJ2-3; the match to TRBD2 covers 10 bases. CDR1 and CDR2 (germline): SGHAT, FQDESV (reference sequence). The CDR3 is 15 amino acids. The DNA for the CDR3 is TGTGCCAGCAGCCTAGCGGGAGCAAGCACAGATACGCAGTATTTT. This encodes CASSLAGASTDTQYF.

As DNA, the CDR3 is TGTGCCAGCAGCTTAACGGGAGCAGAAGCTTTCTTT. Its translation: CASSLTGAEAFF. V and J are TRBV7-2 and TRBJ1-1; no clear D. The CDR3 sequence is 12 residues long. Germline assignment: CDR1 SGHTA and CDR2 FQGNSA. V was clipped by 2 bases and J by 8 bases, with 9 bases between them.

The V and J genes are TRBV2 and TRBJ2-7; D uncertain. The length of the CDR3 is 12 residues. Trimming shortened V by 3 bases and J by 8 bases, and 11 bases separated the two germline ends. Germline CDR1 SNHLY, CDR2 FYNNEI. The CDR3 reads CASSDPRSQQYF. CDR3 sequence (DNA): TGTGCCAGCAGTGACCCGCGGTCCCAGCAGTACTTC.

This chain joins TRBV21-1 and TRBJ2-7; the table gives TRBD2 as D, unverified against the DNA. TRBV21-1 is listed as a pseudogene. The CDR3 loop spans 15 amino acids. The CDR3 DNA reads as TGTGCCAGCAGCCTCTTCCGGGAGGCCACCCGGGAGCAGTACTTC. It translates to CASSLFREATREQYF.

The rearrangement joins TRBV28 to TRBJ2-5; D could derive from TRBD1 or TRBD2 (5 bases each). Germline CDR1 and CDR2: MDHEN and SYDVKM. The CDR3 extends over 16 amino acids. Trimming took off 5 bases at V and 1 base at J, with 17 bases between the two ends. The CDR3 spells CASSRPRGVGQETQYF. CDR3 nucleotide sequence: TGTGCCAGCAGTCGCCCCCGGGGCGTGGGCCAAGAGACCCAGTACTTC. Full variable domain (remainder filled in from reference TRBV28 and TRBJ2-5): DVKVTQSSRYLVKRTGEKVFLECVQDMDHENMFWYRQDPGLGLRLIYFSYDVKMKEKGDIPEGYSVSREKKERFSLILESASTNQTSMYLCASSRPRGVGQETQYFGPGTRLLVL.

The CDR3 DNA is TGTGCCAGAAGAAAGAGACTGACCGACAGGGTTAGCTATGGCTACACCTTC. Protein product: CARRKRLTDRVSYGYTF. The chain uses TRBV5-3 and TRBJ1-2; TRBD1 agrees at 7 bases. TRBV5-3 is given ORF status, its function remaining uncertain. This CDR3 spans 17 amino acids. Trimming took 5 bases from V and 4 from J; bases not matched to a gene: 17.

The genes are TRBV5-1 and TRBJ2-7, with a possible D match to TRBD1 (6 bases). The germline CDR1 and CDR2 sequences are SGHRS and YFSETQ. The V end was cut by 6 bases, the J end by 2 bases, with 18 bases between. This CDR3 has 15 amino acids. CDR3 nucleotide sequence: TGCGCCAGCAAGACCGGGACACAAACTCCCTACGAGCAGTACTTC. This encodes CASKTGTQTPYEQYF.

The CDR3, as DNA: TGCAGCGTTACCCCGTTCGACACCGGGGAGCTGTTTTTT. It yields the protein CSVTPFDTGELFF. The chain carries TRBV29-1 and TRBJ2-2; D is unclear. V lost 5 bases to trimming and J lost 3 bases, with 10 bases between them. Looked up from germline, CDR1 is SQVTM and CDR2 is ANQGSEA. CDR3 length equals 13 residues.

The chain joins TRBV6-5 to TRBJ2-7, with 11 bases that match TRBD2. V lost 7 bases to trimming and J lost 1 base; unmatched junction nucleotides: 6. Germline V gene lookup returns CDR1 MNHEY and CDR2 SVGAGI. The CDR3 runs to 15 residues. The CDR3 loop is CASIKLAGESYEQYF. The DNA of the CDR3 is TGTGCCAGCATTAAACTAGCGGGAGAGTCCTACGAGCAGTACTTC.

The rearrangement links TRBV7-8 to TRBJ1-5; D is undetermined. The germline CDR1 and CDR2 sequences are SGHVS and FQNEAQ. The V and J ends lost 5 bases and 5 bases respectively, with 16 bases between them. CDR3 length: 15 residues. CDR3 amino acids: CASSISAGSDQPQHF. In nucleotides, the CDR3 is TGTGCCAGCAGCATTAGCGCCGGGTCGGATCAGCCCCAGCATTTT.

The chain employs TRBV9 and TRBJ1-2; D is unclear. Trimming took off 4 bases at V and 4 bases at J, with 20 bases between the two ends. Germline V gene data show CDR1 as SGDLS and CDR2 as YYNGEE. This CDR3 spans 16 amino acids. The CDR3 region has the DNA TGTGCCAGCAGCCGTACCAGTGAGGGCTACCGCTATGGCTACACCTTC. This translates into CASSRTSEGYRYGYTF.

V gene TRBV6-5 combines with J gene TRBJ2-3, with D maybe TRBD2 (6 bases). Germline values: CDR1 MNHEY, CDR2 SVGAGI. V was cut by 0 bases and J by 5 bases, with 15 bases left in between. This CDR3 is built from 16 residues. CDR3 sequence (DNA): TGTGCCAGCAGTTACTCCATCCCGGGAGCGATAGATACGCAGTATTTT. Protein sequence: CASSYSIPGAIDTQYF.

The chain employs TRBV27 and TRBJ1-2, with a tentative D call TRBD1 (5 bases). This CDR3 has 14 residues. Germline V gene sequence: CDR1 MNHEY, CDR2 SMNVEV (reference sequence). Between the trimmed V and J ends, which lost 2 bases and 4 bases, there was a span of 11 bases. CDR3 sequence reads: CASSLGRGGYGYTF. The CDR3 nucleotides read TGTGCCAGCAGTTTAGGTAGGGGTGGCTATGGCTACACCTTC.

This chain joins TRBV28 and TRBJ1-1; D not resolved. Germline V gene data show CDR1 as MDHEN and CDR2 as SYDVKM. The CDR3 length is 14 residues. Trimming took 2 bases from V and 0 from J, leaving 7 bases between them. CDR3 nucleotides: TGTGCCAGCAGTTTACAGCTTATGAACACTGAAGCTTTCTTT. Translating it yields CASSLQLMNTEAFF.

The chain combines TRBV4-2 with TRBJ1-4, with unresolved D. The CDR3 covers 15 residues. V lost 1 base to trimming and J lost 4 bases, with 10 bases between them. Per germline, CDR1 LGHNA and CDR2 YNFKEQ. The DNA for the CDR3 is TGTGCCAGCAGCCAAGGAGGTAGCGGTAATGAAAAACTGTTTTTT. This translates into CASSQGGSGNEKLFF.

The rearrangement uses TRBV3-1 (or the pseudogene TRBV3-2) and TRBJ2-4, with TRBD2 matching 10 bases. CDR3 length: 20 amino acids. Germline values: CDR1 LGHDT, CDR2 YNNKEL (reference sequence). V lost 4 bases to trimming and J lost 1 base; unmatched junction nucleotides: 16. CDR3 coding DNA: TGTGCCAGCAGCCGACTCCGTCTAGCGGGAGCCGGTGGCGCCAAAAACATTCAGTACTTC. It specifies CASSRLRLAGAGGAKNIQYF.

The chain links TRBV5-1 to TRBJ2-5, with 7 bases identical to TRBD1. The CDR3 has 13 residues. Germline V gene sequence: CDR1 SGHRS, CDR2 YFSETQ. The ends lost 5 bases at V and 5 bases at J; junction bases unmatched: 6. DNA for the CDR3: TGCGCCAGCAGTCGGGACAGTGGGGAGACCCAGTACTTC. Amino acid sequence: CASSRDSGETQYF.

The gene calls are TRBV7-9 and TRBJ1-1, with D unresolved. The germline V gene has CDR1 SEHNR and CDR2 FQNEAQ (reference sequence). The CDR3 runs to 17 residues. Trimming took off 1 base at V and 0 bases at J, with 15 bases between the two ends. CDR3 loop: CASSLEGRVKMNTEAFF. The CDR3 nucleotides are TGTGCCAGCAGCTTAGAAGGGCGGGTCAAAATGAACACTGAAGCTTTCTTT.

The chain recombines TRBV18 with TRBJ1-1; 8 bases line up with TRBD1. This CDR3 spans 15 amino acids. From germline, CDR1 is KGHSH and CDR2 LQKENI. The trim removed 5 bases at V and 5 bases at J, leaving 10 bases unmatched. The CDR3 DNA follows: TGTGCCAGCTCATTGCAGCAGGGGGCTTGGACTGAAGCTTTCTTT. Translated: CASSLQQGAWTEAFF.

The chain uses TRBV20-1 and TRBJ2-1; D possibly matches TRBD1 or TRBD2 (6 bases each). V lost 3 bases and J lost 6, with 24 bases in between. The germline V gene encodes CDR1 DFQATT and CDR2 SNEGSKA (reference sequence). This CDR3 is built from 17 residues. CDR3 bases: TGCAGTGCTAGTAATACCTATAGCGGACAGTATTTCAATGAGCAGTTCTTC. It specifies CSASNTYSGQYFNEQFF.

Concerning this clone: One end of the junction does not line up with germline, which may come from a read error. This rearrangement joins TRBV27 to TRBJ2-7, with D unclear. The CDR3 contains 13 residues. The V gene's germline CDR1 is MNHEY and CDR2 SMNVEV (reference sequence). The DNA for the CDR3 is TGTGCCAGCAGTTTATCCCTCTCCAACGAGCAGTACTTC. It encodes CASSLSLSNEQYF.

This chain links TRBV29-1 with TRBJ2-7; a weak D match, TRBD1 (6 bases). The CDR3 covers 14 residues. The V end lost 2 bases, the J end lost 7 bases, and 18 bases lay between the germline ends. Germline assignment: CDR1 SQVTM and CDR2 ANQGSEA. The CDR3 loop is CSVEPAGVRGEQYF. The CDR3 nucleotides read TGCAGCGTTGAACCGGCAGGGGTCCGCGGGGAGCAGTACTTC.

The chain links TRBV5-6 to TRBJ1-2; TRBD1 might be the D (5 bases). The germline V gene has CDR1 SGHDT and CDR2 YYEEEE. The CDR3 consists of 13 residues. V was clipped by 4 bases and J by 6 bases, with 13 bases between them. The CDR3 reads CASSPVGGDGYTF. CDR3 nucleotide sequence: TGTGCCAGCAGCCCCGTGGGGGGGGATGGCTACACCTTC.

The rearrangement uses TRBV19 and TRBJ2-1; TRBD2 matches 10 bases. The CDR3 contains 16 residues. In germline, CDR1 is LNHDA, CDR2 SQIVND (reference sequence). Trimming removed 2 bases from V and 5 bases from J; junction bases left unmatched: 6. The CDR3 here is CASSISGLANHNEQFF. The CDR3 coding sequence is TGTGCCAGTAGTATATCGGGACTAGCGAACCACAATGAGCAGTTCTTC.